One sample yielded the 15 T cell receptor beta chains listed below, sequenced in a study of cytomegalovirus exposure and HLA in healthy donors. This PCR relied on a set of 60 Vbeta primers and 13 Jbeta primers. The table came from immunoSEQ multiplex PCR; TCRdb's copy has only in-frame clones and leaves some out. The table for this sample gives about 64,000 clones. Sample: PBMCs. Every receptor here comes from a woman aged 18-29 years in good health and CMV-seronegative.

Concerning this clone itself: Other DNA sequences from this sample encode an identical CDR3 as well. DNA for the CDR3: TGTGCCACCAGTCCTGGGGGCATCAGCTCTGGAAACACCATATATTTT. Translation: CATSPGGISSGNTIYF. The rearrangement uses TRBV15 and TRBJ1-3; TRBD1 is a possible D gene (6 bases). V was trimmed by 6 bases and J by 0 bases, leaving 15 bases between them. CDR1 and CDR2 (germline): LNHNV, YYDKDF (reference sequence). The CDR3 loop spans 16 amino acids.

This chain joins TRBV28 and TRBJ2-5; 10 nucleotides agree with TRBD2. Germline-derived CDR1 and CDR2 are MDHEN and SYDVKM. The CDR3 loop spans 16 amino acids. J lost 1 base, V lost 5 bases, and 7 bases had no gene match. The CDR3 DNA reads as TGTGCCAGCAGTCCTGAGCGGGAGGGAACCCAAGAGACCCAGTACTTC. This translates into CASSPEREGTQETQYF.

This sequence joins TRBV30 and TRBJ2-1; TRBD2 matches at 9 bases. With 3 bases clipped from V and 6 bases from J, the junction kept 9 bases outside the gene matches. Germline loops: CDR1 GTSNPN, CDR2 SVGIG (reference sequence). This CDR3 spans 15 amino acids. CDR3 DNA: TGTGCCTGGAGCGTTAGCGGGGGAGAGCTCAATGAGCAGTTCTTC. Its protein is CAWSVSGGELNEQFF.

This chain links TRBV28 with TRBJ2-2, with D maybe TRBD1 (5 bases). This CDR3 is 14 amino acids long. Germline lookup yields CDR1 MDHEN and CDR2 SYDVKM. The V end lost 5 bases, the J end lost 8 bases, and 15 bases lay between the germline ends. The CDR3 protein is CASSDSRLGGELFF. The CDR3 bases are TGTGCCAGCAGTGACAGTCGGCTGGGGGGGGAGCTGTTTTTT.

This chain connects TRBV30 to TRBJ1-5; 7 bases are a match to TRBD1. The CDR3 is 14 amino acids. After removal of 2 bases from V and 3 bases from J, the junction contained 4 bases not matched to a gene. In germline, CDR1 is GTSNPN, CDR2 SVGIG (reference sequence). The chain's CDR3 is CAWSRTGLNQPQHF. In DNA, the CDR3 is TGTGCCTGGAGTAGGACAGGCCTCAATCAGCCCCAGCATTTT.

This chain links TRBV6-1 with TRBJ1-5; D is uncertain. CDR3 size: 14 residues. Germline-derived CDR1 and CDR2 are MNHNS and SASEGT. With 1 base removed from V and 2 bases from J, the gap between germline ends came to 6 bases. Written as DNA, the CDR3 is TGTGCCAGCAGTGAAGTTGGGCGCAATCAGCCCCAGCATTTT. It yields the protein CASSEVGRNQPQHF.

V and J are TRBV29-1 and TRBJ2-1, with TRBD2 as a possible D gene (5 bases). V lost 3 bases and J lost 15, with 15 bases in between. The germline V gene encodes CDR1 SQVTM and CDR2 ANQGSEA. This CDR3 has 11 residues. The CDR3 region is CSVEVRDLRFF. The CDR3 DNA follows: TGCAGCGTTGAGGTTCGGGATCTTCGGTTCTTC.

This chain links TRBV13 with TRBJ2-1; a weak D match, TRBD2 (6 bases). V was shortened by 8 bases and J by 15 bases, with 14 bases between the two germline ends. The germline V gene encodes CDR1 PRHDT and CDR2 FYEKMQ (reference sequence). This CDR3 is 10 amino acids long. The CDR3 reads CASGTDYPFF. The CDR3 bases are TGTGCCAGCGGAACGGACTATCCGTTCTTC.

CDR3 DNA: TGCGCCAGCGGGGACAGGGGGCCCACAGATACGCAGTATTTT. It is translated as CASGDRGPTDTQYF. V and J are TRBV5-1 and TRBJ2-3; 12 bases line up with TRBD1. Trimming removed 7 bases from V and 2 bases from J; junction bases left unmatched: 2. CDR1 SGHRS and CDR2 YFSETQ come from the germline V gene. This CDR3 is built from 14 residues.

The CDR3 nucleotides read TGTGCCAGCAGCACGACAGGGACCTACGAGCAGTACTTC. Protein sequence: CASSTTGTYEQYF. The V call is TRBV5-4, the J call TRBJ2-7; TRBD1 matches 7 bases. V lost 4 bases and J lost 2; bases outside the gene matches: 3. The length of the CDR3 is 13 residues. CDR1 is SGHNT and CDR2 is YYREEE in the germline V gene (reference sequence).

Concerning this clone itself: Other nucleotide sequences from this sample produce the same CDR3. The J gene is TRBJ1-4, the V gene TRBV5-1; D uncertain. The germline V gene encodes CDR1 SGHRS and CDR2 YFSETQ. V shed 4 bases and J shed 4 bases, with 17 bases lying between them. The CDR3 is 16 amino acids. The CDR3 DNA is TGCGCCAGCAGCATTTTTGGGTCTGGCGGTAATGAAAAACTGTTTTTT. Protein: CASSIFGSGGNEKLFF.

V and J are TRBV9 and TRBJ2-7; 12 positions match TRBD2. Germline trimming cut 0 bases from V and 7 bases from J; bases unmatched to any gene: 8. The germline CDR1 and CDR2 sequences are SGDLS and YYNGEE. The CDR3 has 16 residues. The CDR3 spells CASSVGGLAGMGEQYF. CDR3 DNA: TGTGCCAGCAGCGTAGGGGGACTAGCGGGTATGGGAGAGCAGTACTTC.

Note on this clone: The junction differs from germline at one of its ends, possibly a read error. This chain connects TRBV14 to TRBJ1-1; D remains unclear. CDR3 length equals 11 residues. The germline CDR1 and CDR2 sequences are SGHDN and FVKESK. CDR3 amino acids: CASSQDWQSSF. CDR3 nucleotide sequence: TGTGCCAGCAGCCAAGATTGGCAGTCAAGTTTT.

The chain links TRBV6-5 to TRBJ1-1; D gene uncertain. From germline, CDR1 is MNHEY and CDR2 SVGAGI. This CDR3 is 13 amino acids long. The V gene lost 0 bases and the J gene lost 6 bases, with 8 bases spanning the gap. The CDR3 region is CASSYSSRAEAFF. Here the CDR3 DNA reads TGTGCCAGCAGTTACTCGAGCCGTGCTGAAGCTTTCTTT.

DNA for the CDR3: TGTGCCACCAGCCATACCGAGGTAACCGACAATGAGCAGTTCTTC. The encoded protein is CATSHTEVTDNEQFF. The V and J genes are TRBV15 and TRBJ2-1; D ambiguous. V lost 5 bases to trimming and J lost 5 bases, with 16 bases between them. The CDR3 has 15 amino acids. Germline-derived CDR1 and CDR2 are LNHNV and YYDKDF (reference sequence).